This T cell receptor (beta chain) was profiled in a study of cytomegalovirus exposure and HLA in healthy donors. The PCR ran on 60 Vbeta and 13 Jbeta primers. Measured with immunoSEQ multiplex PCR; TCRdb has only the in-frame clones, and not every one. Here the sample spans 120,000 or so clones, 80% being singletons. This CDR3 region has 17 residues. V shed 5 bases and J 3 bases; nucleotides not matched to a gene: 6. The germline V gene has CDR1 SEHNR and CDR2 FQNEAQ (reference sequence). Study conclusions and caveats: Exclusion as indistinguishable affected some V segments, including TRBV6-2 and TRBV6-3.

Points on this clone: The antigen is unknown.

Sample: PBMCs. V gene TRBV7-9 combines with J gene TRBJ2-1; 14 bases are a match to TRBD2. The TCR sequence derives from a woman in her sixties in good health and CMV-seropositive. The CDR3: CASSPTGTSGSYNEQFF. CDR3 DNA: TGTGCCAGCAGCCCAACCGGGACTAGCGGGAGCTACAATGAGCAGTTCTTC.